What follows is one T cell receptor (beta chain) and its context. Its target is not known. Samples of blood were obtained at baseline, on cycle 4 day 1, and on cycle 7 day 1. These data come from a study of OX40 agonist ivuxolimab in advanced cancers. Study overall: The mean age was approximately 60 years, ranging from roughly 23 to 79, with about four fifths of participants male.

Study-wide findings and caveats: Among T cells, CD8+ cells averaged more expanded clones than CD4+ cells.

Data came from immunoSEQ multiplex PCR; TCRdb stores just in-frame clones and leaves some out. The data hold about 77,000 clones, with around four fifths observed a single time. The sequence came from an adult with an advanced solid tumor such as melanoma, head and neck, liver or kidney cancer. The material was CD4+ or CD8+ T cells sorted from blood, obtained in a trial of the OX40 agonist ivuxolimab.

CDR3 nucleotides: TGTGCCTGGCAGGGGCTCACTGAAGCTTTCTTT. It specifies CAWQGLTEAFF. The rearrangement links TRBV30 to TRBJ1-1; weak D call: TRBD1 (6 bases). CDR1 and CDR2 from the germline V gene are GTSNPN and SVGIG (reference sequence). Trimming took off 5 bases at V and 4 bases at J, with 8 bases between the two ends. The length of the CDR3 is 11 residues.